This T cell receptor beta chain was captured in a study of response to subunit inactivated influenza vaccine. V lost 5 bases to trimming and J lost 4 bases, with 5 bases between them. The length of the CDR3 is 11 residues. The germline gives CDR1 DFQATT, CDR2 SNEGSKA (reference sequence). TCRdb re-called the RT-PCR reads with MiXCR, one entry per CDR3 protein. The sample has 500,000 or so distinct CDR3 sequences, about 10% seen once; the top ten hold approximately 12%. This receptor was taken from a man aged 50 to 60 who received an inactivated influenza vaccine. The starting material was PBMCs from blood, obtained roughly 47 days after vaccination. The J gene is TRBJ1-4, the V gene TRBV20-1, with D possibly matching TRBD1 (5 bases). The CDR3 sequence: CSAGGNEKLFF. CDR3 DNA sequence: TGCAGTGCTGGGGGTAATGAAAAACTGTTTTTT.